The 11 T cell receptor beta chains in this list originate from one sample, sequenced in a study of blood T cell repertoires in COVID-19. Sequenced by immunoSEQ multiplex PCR; TCRdb stores in-frame clones only, minus some. The table records 150,000 to 160,000 clones, approximately 86% of them present only once. Sequences were obtained from peripheral blood. These receptors all come from a man aged 55 to 69 with COVID-19, enrolled during active disease.

The V and J genes are TRBV9 and TRBJ2-6; D remains ambiguous. Germline V gene sequence: CDR1 SGDLS, CDR2 YYNGEE. V was trimmed by 0 bases and J by 1 base, leaving 8 bases between them. CDR3 length: 16 residues. CDR3 sequence: CASSVALRSGANVLTF. In DNA, the CDR3 is TGTGCCAGCAGCGTAGCTCTTAGATCTGGGGCCAACGTCCTGACTTTC.

This clone came up a few times. This sample includes further DNA sequences coding for the same CDR3. The CDR3 nucleotides read TGTGCCAGCACTAAGGACAGCAACTATGGCTACACCTTC. As protein: CASTKDSNYGYTF. The chain recombines TRBV6-5 with TRBJ1-2; D is perhaps TRBD1 (6 bases). This CDR3 spans 13 amino acids. Germline CDR1 is MNHEY and CDR2 is SVGAGI. V lost 7 bases and J 2 bases, leaving 11 bases between the germline ends.

This clone showed up just a few times. The chain carries TRBV5-8 and TRBJ1-1; D perhaps matches TRBD1 (5 bases). There are 17 residues in the CDR3. The germline CDR1 and CDR2 sequences are SGHTS and YDEGEE. Between the trimmed V and J ends, which lost 2 bases and 1 base, there was a span of 18 bases. CDR3 loop: CASSFRGRSFENTEAFF. The CDR3 DNA follows: TGTGCCAGCAGCTTTCGGGGGAGGTCTTTCGAGAACACTGAAGCTTTCTTT.

This sequence joins TRBV5-5 and TRBJ2-1; D call uncertain. Germline V gene lookup returns CDR1 SGHKS and CDR2 YYEKEE (reference sequence). Trimming took off 6 bases at V and 0 bases at J, with 10 bases between the two ends. The CDR3 runs to 14 residues. CDR3 sequence reads: CASTSRSSYNEQFF. The CDR3 DNA follows: TGTGCCAGCACCTCTAGGAGCTCCTACAATGAGCAGTTCTTC.

V and J are TRBV6-6 and TRBJ1-3, with 7 bases fitting TRBD1. This CDR3 region has 16 residues. The germline V gene has CDR1 MNHNY and CDR2 SVGAGI (reference sequence). The V gene end was trimmed by 6 bases and the J gene end by 0 bases; junction bases not matched to a gene: 8. The CDR3 sequence is CASSLDRPSSGNTIYF. Here the CDR3 DNA reads TGTGCCAGCAGCTTGGACAGGCCAAGCTCTGGAAACACCATATATTTT.

This chain uses TRBV15 with TRBJ2-3; D gene uncertain. The germline CDR1 and CDR2 sequences are LNHNV and YYDKDF (reference sequence). Trimming pared 1 base from V and 0 bases from J, leaving 14 bases between. The CDR3 is made up of 17 amino acids. CDR3 region: CATSRGRPGSSTDTQYF. The CDR3 DNA reads as TGTGCCACCAGCAGAGGTCGCCCCGGTTCTAGCACAGATACGCAGTATTTT.

The chain joins TRBV7-9 to TRBJ2-2; TRBD2 agrees at 7 bases. Germline trimming cut 1 base from V and 6 bases from J; bases unmatched to any gene: 8. CDR3 length equals 16 residues. Germline loops: CDR1 SEHNR, CDR2 FQNEAQ (reference sequence). The chain's CDR3 is CASSLGAGEVSGELFF. As DNA, the CDR3 is TGTGCCAGCAGCTTAGGGGCGGGGGAAGTTTCCGGGGAGCTGTTTTTT.

The rearrangement joins TRBV9 to TRBJ1-5; perhaps TRBD1 as D (6 bases). CDR3 length: 15 amino acids. With 4 bases removed from V and 6 bases from J, the gap between germline ends came to 17 bases. Germline CDR1 SGDLS, CDR2 YYNGEE. In DNA, the CDR3 is TGTGCCAGCAGCCCCCTCCGACAGGAAGGTCAGCCCCAGCATTTT. Encoded protein: CASSPLRQEGQPQHF.

This chain joins TRBV9 and TRBJ2-1; 9 bases align to TRBD2. Trimming cost V 4 bases and J 4 bases; bases outside gene matches: 6. Germline V lookup: CDR1 SGDLS, CDR2 YYNGEE. This CDR3 contains 15 residues. CDR3 sequence reads: CASSPRLAEYNEQFF. The CDR3 DNA follows: TGTGCCAGCAGCCCCCGACTAGCGGAGTACAATGAGCAGTTCTTC.

The chain employs TRBV5-1 and TRBJ2-1, with 10 bases that match TRBD1. V was pared by 4 bases and J by 4 bases, with 5 bases of the junction left unmatched. Germline loops: CDR1 SGHRS, CDR2 YFSETQ. The CDR3 covers 15 residues. The CDR3, as DNA: TGCGCCAGCAGCCCCGGGACAGGGGTATACAATGAGCAGTTCTTC. Translation: CASSPGTGVYNEQFF.

A remark on this clone: The same CDR3 arises from other DNA sequences in this sample as well. The chain is built from TRBV7-2 and TRBJ2-5, with a weak D call TRBD2 (7 bases). The CDR3 has 14 residues. Looked up from germline, CDR1 is SGHTA and CDR2 is FQGNSA. With 1 base removed from V and 4 bases from J, the gap between germline ends came to 10 bases. DNA of the CDR3: TGTGCCAGCAGCTTAGGAGGGGGGGCAGAGACCCAGTACTTC. Its translation is CASSLGGGAETQYF.